The next 13 T cell receptor beta chains were all read from a single sample in a study of CD4+ T cells in melanoma. Libraries were prepared by immunoSEQ multiplex PCR; TCRdb keeps only in-frame clonotypes and omits some of them. The repertoire holds about 11,000 clones, with 55% to 75% as singletons. The source material was cells from a culture (not recorded whether cultured in vitro). The receptors come from a human donor with melanoma.

This rearrangement joins TRBV4-2 to TRBJ1-2; D uncertain. Trimming shortened V by 1 base and J by 0 bases, and 15 bases separated the two germline ends. The CDR3 contains 17 residues. The germline V gene encodes CDR1 LGHNA and CDR2 YNFKEQ. CDR3 sequence: CASSQGLRTGANYGYTF. The CDR3 coding sequence is TGTGCCAGCAGCCAAGGTTTGAGGACGGGAGCTAACTATGGCTACACCTTC.

J is TRBJ1-4 and V is TRBV11-2, with D maybe TRBD1 (5 bases). CDR1 SGHAT and CDR2 FQNNGV come from the germline V gene. Trimming pared 7 bases from V and 12 bases from J, leaving 18 bases between. The CDR3 consists of 13 residues. The CDR3 sequence is CASTVGGVSELFF. The CDR3 nucleotides are TGTGCCAGCACGGTCGGAGGGGTTTCGGAACTGTTTTTT. Filled out from reference TRBV11-2 and TRBJ1-4, the complete variable domain reads EAGVAQSPRYKIIEKRQSVAFWCNPISGHATLYWYQQILGQGPKLLIQFQNNGVVDDSQLPKDRFSAERLKGVDSTLKIQPAKLEDSAVYLCASTVGGVSELFFGSGTQLSVL.

The chain joins TRBV29-1 to TRBJ1-1; D is unresolved. Trimming took off 3 bases at V and 3 bases at J, with 11 bases between the two ends. The CDR3 sequence is 13 residues long. Germline assignment: CDR1 SQVTM and CDR2 ANQGSEA. CDR3 in DNA: TGCAGCGTTGACTGGGAGAGCGACACTGAAGCTTTCTTT. The encoded protein is CSVDWESDTEAFF.

The CDR3 here is CASSPELGMTYEQYF. DNA of the CDR3: TGCGCCAGCAGCCCTGAATTGGGGATGACCTACGAGCAGTACTTC. The chain carries TRBV5-1 and TRBJ2-7; D uncertain. The CDR3 is 15 amino acids. Germline CDR1 SGHRS, CDR2 YFSETQ. The V and J ends lost 4 bases and 2 bases respectively, with 16 bases between them.

The chain joins TRBV11-2 to TRBJ2-1, with a tentative D call TRBD2 (5 bases). Germline-derived CDR1 and CDR2 are SGHAT and FQNNGV. The CDR3 runs to 13 residues. V lost 1 base to trimming and J lost 9 bases, with 10 bases between them. The CDR3 loop reads CASSLGQRTEQFF. The CDR3 DNA sequence: TGTGCCAGCAGCTTAGGGCAGCGGACTGAGCAGTTCTTC. Variable domain in full (rest from reference TRBV11-2 and TRBJ2-1): EAGVAQSPRYKIIEKRQSVAFWCNPISGHATLYWYQQILGQGPKLLIQFQNNGVVDDSQLPKDRFSAERLKGVDSTLKIQPAKLEDSAVYLCASSLGQRTEQFFGPGTRLTVL.

The chain recombines TRBV18 with TRBJ2-2, with D maybe TRBD1 (5 bases). Germline CDR1 and CDR2: KGHSH and LQKENI. The V and J ends lost 4 bases and 2 bases respectively, with 11 bases between them. CDR3 length: 15 amino acids. Written as DNA, the CDR3 is TGTGCCAGCTCACGGGGCACGATTAACACCGGGGAGCTGTTTTTT. Its protein product is CASSRGTINTGELFF.

This clone was found a few times. The chain carries TRBV7-6 and TRBJ2-2, with TRBD2 as a possible D gene (7 bases). The CDR3 contains 20 residues. The V end was cut by 1 base, the J end by 5 bases, with 26 bases between. Germline values: CDR1 SGHVS, CDR2 FNYEAQ. CDR3 sequence (DNA): TGTGCCAGCAGCTTAGTCGGTCCAACGCGGGGGCCCGGTGGGACCGGGGAGCTGTTTTTT. Protein sequence: CASSLVGPTRGPGGTGELFF. The entire variable domain, with the rest obtained from reference TRBV7-6 and TRBJ2-2, is as follows: GAGVSQSPRYKVTKRGQDVALRCDPISGHVSLYWYRQALGQGPEFLTYFNYEAQQDKSGLPNDRFSAERPEGSISTLTIQRTEQRDSAMYRCASSLVGPTRGPGGTGELFFGEGSRLTVL.

J is TRBJ2-5 and V is TRBV10-3, with D tentatively TRBD2 (6 bases). V lost 8 bases and J 2 bases, leaving 6 bases between the germline ends. CDR1 is ENHRY, CDR2 SYGVKD, per germline. This CDR3 has 11 amino acids. DNA for the CDR3: TGTGCCATCGGGGGGCAAGAGACCCAGTACTTC. This gives the protein CAIGGQETQYF.

This clone came up a few times. This specimen includes other DNA sequences encoding the same CDR3. The J gene is TRBJ1-5, the V gene TRBV6-5, with unresolved D. The CDR3 consists of 14 residues. Trimming left V 2 bases short and J 1 base short, with 6 bases between. Per germline, CDR1 MNHEY and CDR2 SVGAGI. CDR3 DNA sequence: TGTGCCAGCAGTTACCCGGGCAGCAATCAGCCCCAGCATTTT. Its protein product is CASSYPGSNQPQHF.

This clone was recorded a few times. The chain links TRBV19 to TRBJ1-2, with a weak D call TRBD1 (6 bases). Germline lookup yields CDR1 LNHDA and CDR2 SQIVND (reference sequence). V lost 6 bases and J 4 bases, leaving 12 bases between the germline ends. The CDR3 runs 13 residues. The CDR3 region is CASRTGSPYGYTF. The CDR3 DNA reads as TGTGCCAGTAGGACAGGAAGCCCCTATGGCTACACCTTC.

Here the CDR3 DNA reads TGTGCCTGGGGGCAAAACAGGGGACGATATGGCTACACCTTC. As protein: CAWGQNRGRYGYTF. J is TRBJ1-2 and V is TRBV30; 7 nucleotides line up with TRBD1. Germline CDR1 reads GTSNPN; CDR2 reads SVGIG (reference sequence). V dropped 5 bases and J dropped 5; count of bases not matched to a gene: 11. This CDR3 spans 14 amino acids. The entire variable domain, with the rest obtained from reference TRBV30 and TRBJ1-2, is as follows: SQTIHQWPATLVQPVGSPLSLECTVEGTSNPNLYWYRQAAGRGLQLLFYSVGIGQISSEVPQNLSASRPQDRQFILSSKKLLLSDSGFYLCAWGQNRGRYGYTFGSGTRLTVV.

The rearrangement links TRBV5-1 to TRBJ1-2, with D possibly matching TRBD1 (5 bases). V was clipped by 5 bases and J by 8 bases, with 19 bases between them. Germline-derived CDR1 and CDR2 are SGHRS and YFSETQ. This CDR3 is built from 14 residues. CDR3 sequence reads: CASRYGTDQRGYTF. CDR3 nucleotide sequence: TGCGCCAGCAGATACGGGACGGATCAGAGAGGCTACACCTTC.

Regarding this clone: Mismatch with germline at one junction end may stem from a read error. This chain joins TRBV7-7 and TRBJ2-2, with D possibly matching TRBD1 (6 bases). Germline CDR1 and CDR2: SSHAT and FNYEAQ (reference sequence). There are 14 residues in the CDR3. The CDR3 loop reads CASSLTGNTGELFF. In nucleotides, the CDR3 is TGTGCTAGCAGCTTGACAGGGAACACCGGGGAGCTGTTTTTT.